What follows are 10 T cell receptor beta chains derived from one specimen sequenced in a study of regulatory T cells in long-lasting Graves disease. Sequencing libraries for TCR beta were prepared with iRepertoire HTBI primers and Arm-PCR of CDR3 regions. TCRdb analysed the multiplex PCR reads with MiXCR anew, one entry per CDR3 protein. The repertoire holds 350,000 to 500,000 distinct CDR3 sequences, with 21% as singletons. Stated time point: persistent/refractory GD, antithyroid drugs over 5 years with positive TRAb. The TCR library was made from RNA that had been extracted from PBMCs in TRIzol. Sequenced here: peripheral blood mononuclear cells (PBMCs), sampled when the disease was refractory, from a patient treated with antithyroid drugs. These receptors were taken from a female donor with Graves disease.

The V gene is TRBV28, the J gene TRBJ2-7; tentatively, D is TRBD2 (5 bases). With 6 bases removed from V and 3 bases from J, the gap between germline ends came to 27 bases. CDR1 and CDR2 (germline): MDHEN, SYDVKM. The CDR3 totals 18 residues. The DNA for the CDR3 is TGTGCCAGCAGCTTAGCCCGGGGATCGGAAAAAGTTCTCTACGAGCAGTACTTC. Its protein is CASSLARGSEKVLYEQYF.

The sample holds a few counts of this clonotype. The rearrangement joins TRBV19 to TRBJ2-6; weak D call: TRBD2 (6 bases). Deletions cut 5 bases from V and 2 bases from J, with 13 bases between. Looked up from germline, CDR1 is LNHDA and CDR2 is SQIVND (reference sequence). The CDR3 contains 16 residues. The CDR3, as DNA: TGTGCCAGTAGTTATCTCGGGACTGCTGGGGCCAACGTCCTGACTTTC. It specifies CASSYLGTAGANVLTF.

As regards this clonotype: A far larger clone is one nucleotide away, so this likely arose from a read error. V usage is TRBV11-2 and J usage is TRBJ2-5; TRBD1 aligns across 8 bases. Germline CDR1 and CDR2: SGHAT and FQNNGV. The CDR3 is made up of 14 amino acids. With V trimmed by 8 bases and J by 5 bases, 10 bases remained unmatched. The chain's CDR3 is CASAGAGGIETQYF. Written as DNA, the CDR3 is TGTGCCAGCGCCGGGGCAGGGGGCATCGAGACCCAGTACTTC.

The chain is built from TRBV6-1 and TRBJ2-5; 7 nucleotides match TRBD2. The ends lost 5 bases at V and 4 bases at J; junction bases unmatched: 10. From germline, CDR1 is MNHNS and CDR2 SASEGT. The CDR3 loop spans 15 amino acids. CDR3 sequence (DNA): TGTGCCAGCAGTCCCATAGCGGGTATGGGAGAGACCCAGTACTTC. It is translated as CASSPIAGMGETQYF.

As for this clonotype: An end of the junction differs from the germline gene, which may be a read error. The genes are TRBV5-8 and TRBJ1-4; 7 bases align to TRBD1. The germline V gene encodes CDR1 SGHTS and CDR2 YDEGEE. The CDR3 loop spans 15 amino acids. CDR3 amino acids: CASSQLRTGNEKLSF. The CDR3 DNA is TGTGCCAGCAGCCAACTTAGGACAGGAAATGAAAAACTGTCTTTT.

The chain carries TRBV15 and TRBJ1-2; 7 positions agree with TRBD1. V lost 3 bases to trimming and J lost 2 bases; unmatched junction nucleotides: 0. The CDR3 has 13 residues. Germline V CDR1 and CDR2: LNHNV, YYDKDF (reference sequence). Here the CDR3 DNA reads TGTGCCACCAGCAGGACAGGGAACTATGGCTACACCTTC. It translates to CATSRTGNYGYTF.

At least ten counts were recorded for this clonotype. This chain joins TRBV20-1 and TRBJ2-5; D is unresolved. The CDR3 is 14 amino acids. Germline assignment: CDR1 DFQATT and CDR2 SNEGSKA (reference sequence). Trimming shortened V by 5 bases and J by 0 bases, and 13 bases separated the two germline ends. The CDR3 loop is CSAPPSTYQETQYF. CDR3 in DNA: TGCAGTGCTCCACCCTCAACGTACCAAGAGACCCAGTACTTC.

The chain employs TRBV9 and TRBJ1-2, with no clear D. The ends were cut back, 4 bases at V and 3 bases at J, with 7 bases in the middle. The CDR3 is 12 residues long. The germline CDR1 and CDR2 sequences are SGDLS and YYNGEE. The CDR3 spells CASSTGHYGYTF. The CDR3 bases are TGTGCCAGCAGCACTGGGCACTATGGCTACACCTTC.

This clonotype was detected ten times or more. CDR3 in amino acids: CASLTRGRLNTEAFF. The DNA of the CDR3 is TGTGCCAGCCTTACTAGGGGACGGCTGAACACTGAAGCTTTCTTT. The V and J genes are TRBV5-6 and TRBJ1-1; possibly TRBD1 for D (5 bases). This CDR3 region has 15 residues. Looked up from germline, CDR1 is SGHDT and CDR2 is YYEEEE. The ends were cut back, 7 bases at V and 0 bases at J, with 16 bases in the middle.

The table lists this clonotype with a few counts. The genes are TRBV7-9 and TRBJ2-5, with TRBD1 as a possible D gene (6 bases). Deletions cut 1 base from V and 5 bases from J, with 17 bases between. Germline assignment: CDR1 SEHNR and CDR2 FQNEAQ (reference sequence). CDR3 length: 16 amino acids. CDR3 in amino acids: CASSLEQGQGRETQYF. CDR3 bases: TGTGCCAGCAGCTTAGAACAGGGTCAAGGGCGGGAGACCCAGTACTTC.